Presented here are 22 T cell receptor beta chains from one specimen sequenced in a study of sequential checkpoint blockade in melanoma. Profiled with immunoSEQ multiplex PCR; TCRdb holds only in-frame clones, not every one. The data show about 3,000 clones, over 15% seen once. The treatment denotes: randomized to nivolumab then ipilimumab (arm A) or the reverse (arm B). The source was tumor tissue (inferred from file names), collected from a patient given nivolumab and ipilimumab in sequence. These TCRs come from a human donor with melanoma.

This clone has a handful of counts. The chain joins TRBV6-8 to TRBJ2-3, with 9 bases fitting TRBD1. This CDR3 region has 16 residues. Germline CDR1 MNHGY, CDR2 SAAAGT. The trim removed 5 bases at V and 10 bases at J, leaving 16 bases unmatched. For the CDR3, the DNA is TGTGCCAGCAGTGGATGGGACAGGGAGCCTAACATTGCGCAGTATTTT. It is translated as CASSGWDREPNIAQYF.

The rearrangement links TRBV5-1 to TRBJ2-5, with unresolved D. Trimming cost V 0 bases and J 1 base, with 10 bases left between them. Per germline, CDR1 SGHRS and CDR2 YFSETQ. The CDR3 has 15 amino acids. CDR3 nucleotides: TGCGCCAGCAGCTTGGTAGGGAAACGCCAAGAGACCCAGTACTTC. Translated: CASSLVGKRQETQYF.

This clone was seen ten or more times. The chain uses TRBV23-1 and TRBJ1-2; TRBD1 matches 8 bases. TRBV23-1 belongs to the ORF category, with a function that is uncertain. This CDR3 is built from 16 residues. J was trimmed by 5 bases and V by 6 bases; bases with no gene match: 14. In DNA form, the CDR3 reads TGCGCCAGCAGCCAAGATGACCGACAGGGGAGGTATGGCTACACCTTC. It yields the protein CASSQDDRQGRYGYTF.

There are a few counts of this clone. The chain recombines TRBV9 with TRBJ2-3, with D perhaps matching TRBD2 (6 bases). Trimming shortened V by 4 bases and J by 6 bases, and 15 bases separated the two germline ends. The CDR3 is 14 residues long. Germline V lookup: CDR1 SGDLS, CDR2 YYNGEE. The CDR3 DNA reads as TGTGCCAGCAGCATCGCGGGAAGCGTGGATACGCAGTATTTT. Translation gives CASSIAGSVDTQYF. The full variable domain, its missing parts supplied by reference TRBV9 and TRBJ2-3, is DSGVTQTPKHLITATGQRVTLRCSPRSGDLSVYWYQQSLDQGLQFLIQYYNGEERAKGNILERFSAQQFPDLHSELNLSSLELGDSALYFCASSIAGSVDTQYFGPGTRLTVL.

This clone rates as medium-sized. DNA of the CDR3: TGTGCCAGCAGTCGGCTACTAGCGGGAGGATTTAATGAGCAGTTCTTC. Its translation is CASSRLLAGGFNEQFF. The V gene is TRBV6-8, the J gene TRBJ2-1; 12 bases are a match to TRBD2. The CDR3 runs to 16 residues. Trimming took 5 bases from V and 7 from J; bases not matched to a gene: 9. Germline CDR1 reads MNHGY; CDR2 reads SAAAGT.

This clone is termed medium-sized. This chain uses TRBV28 with TRBJ2-3; D is unclear. Germline values: CDR1 MDHEN, CDR2 SYDVKM. This CDR3 has 18 amino acids. The ends were cut back, 6 bases at V and 2 bases at J, with 24 bases in the middle. The CDR3 is CASSHLFYKQQFTDTQYF. CDR3 in DNA: TGTGCCAGCAGCCACCTCTTTTACAAACAGCAATTCACAGATACGCAGTATTTT.

This clone was found many times. The chain links TRBV4-1 to TRBJ2-1; no reliable D call. CDR3 size: 17 residues. Germline V gives CDR1 MGHRA, CDR2 YSYEKL. Trimming removed 4 bases at V and 0 bases at J, with 16 bases between. The CDR3 region has the DNA TGCGCCAGCAGCCCCTATTGGCAGTTCAGCTCCTACAATGAGCAGTTCTTC. Its protein product is CASSPYWQFSSYNEQFF.

This chain joins TRBV10-2 and TRBJ2-7, with D uncertain. The V end lost 2 bases, the J end lost 2 bases, and 13 bases lay between the germline ends. CDR1 and CDR2 from the germline V gene are WSHSY and SAAADI. The CDR3 runs 15 residues. DNA of the CDR3: TGCGCCAGCAGTGAGATTTCAGCACGACCCTACGAGCAGTACTTC. Its protein is CASSEISARPYEQYF.

This clone was found a few times. This chain connects TRBV6-8 to TRBJ2-7; perhaps TRBD2 as D (5 bases). This CDR3 has 14 residues. Germline V gene data show CDR1 as MNHGY and CDR2 as SAAAGT. V lost 7 bases and J 7 bases, leaving 20 bases between the germline ends. The CDR3 protein is CASTLKPGTREQYF. As DNA, the CDR3 is TGTGCCAGCACCCTTAAACCGGGAACTAGGGAGCAGTACTTC.

The genes are TRBV15 and TRBJ2-3, with D uncertain. Trimming pared 0 bases from V and 1 base from J, leaving 17 bases between. In germline, CDR1 is LNHNV, CDR2 YYDKDF (reference sequence). This CDR3 contains 18 residues. DNA for the CDR3: TGTGCCACCAGCAGAGATCGCGGACCGGACCTACGCACAGATACGCAGTATTTT. This gives the protein CATSRDRGPDLRTDTQYF.

At least ten counts were recorded for this clone. This chain joins TRBV10-3 and TRBJ1-2; D gene unclear. V lost 2 bases and J lost 0, with 10 bases in between. The germline gives CDR1 ENHRY, CDR2 SYGVKD. The CDR3 spans 15 residues. CDR3 nucleotides: TGTGCCATCAGTGAGAGGGCCGGACCTAACTATGGCTACACCTTC. It is translated as CAISERAGPNYGYTF.

This chain connects TRBV10-2 to TRBJ1-2; 7 positions match TRBD1. The germline V gene encodes CDR1 WSHSY and CDR2 SAAADI. The CDR3 runs to 14 residues. V lost 3 bases and J lost 3; bases outside the gene matches: 4. The CDR3 nucleotides read TGCGCCAGCAGTGATGACAGGGTTTACTATGGCTACACCTTC. Translation: CASSDDRVYYGYTF.

The gene calls are TRBV29-1 and TRBJ2-7; D might be TRBD2 (7 bases). This CDR3 spans 12 amino acids. Germline CDR1 and CDR2: SQVTM and ANQGSEA. The germline V and J ends were trimmed by 3 bases and 5 bases, with 11 bases remaining between them. CDR3 region: CSVEGGGDEQYF. In DNA, the CDR3 is TGCAGCGTTGAGGGCGGGGGCGACGAGCAGTACTTC.

This clone is medium-sized (0.01 to 0.1%). The chain is built from TRBV6-8 and TRBJ2-3; D possibly corresponds to TRBD2 (6 bases). From germline, CDR1 is MNHGY and CDR2 SAAAGT. V was cut by 7 bases and J by 1 base, with 6 bases left in between. The CDR3 has 12 residues. CDR3 DNA: TGTGCCAGCACTAGCGGCACAGATACGCAGTATTTT. Encoded protein: CASTSGTDTQYF.

The chain links TRBV15 to TRBJ2-1; 9 bases map to TRBD2. This CDR3 has 14 amino acids. Germline-derived CDR1 and CDR2 are LNHNV and YYDKDF (reference sequence). V shed 5 bases and J 4 bases; nucleotides not matched to a gene: 3. The CDR3 DNA follows: TGTGCCACCAGCTGGAGCGGGAGGTACAATGAGCAGTTCTTC. It yields the protein CATSWSGRYNEQFF.

The chain employs TRBV18 and TRBJ2-1, with D perhaps matching TRBD1 or TRBD2 (6 bases each). Germline CDR1 is KGHSH and CDR2 is LQKENI. With 3 bases removed from V and 6 bases from J, the gap between germline ends came to 12 bases. The CDR3 consists of 14 residues. Written as DNA, the CDR3 is TGTGCCAGCTCACCCCGGGGGCCCACCAATGAGCAGTTCTTC. Its translation is CASSPRGPTNEQFF.

In this sample, this clone is medium-sized. The chain's CDR3 is CASRGGQGWGTNEKLFF. The CDR3 coding sequence is TGTGCCAGCAGAGGGGGACAAGGATGGGGAACTAATGAAAAACTGTTTTTT. This sequence joins TRBV6-8 and TRBJ1-4; perhaps TRBD1 as D (6 bases). Between the trimmed V and J ends, which lost 6 bases and 1 base, there was a span of 18 bases. The CDR3 contains 17 residues. Looked up from germline, CDR1 is MNHGY and CDR2 is SAAAGT.

This clone has a handful of counts. The J gene is TRBJ2-7, the V gene TRBV6-8; 11 bases are a match to TRBD2. There are 15 residues in the CDR3. V shed 5 bases and J 5 bases; nucleotides not matched to a gene: 8. CDR1 MNHGY and CDR2 SAAAGT come from the germline V gene. This CDR3 reads CASSPRTSGRHEQYF. The CDR3 nucleotides are TGTGCCAGCAGTCCCCGGACTAGCGGGCGCCACGAGCAGTACTTC.

This clone was found a few times. The V call is TRBV29-1, the J call TRBJ2-3, with D tentatively TRBD1 (5 bases). The V end was cut by 1 base, the J end by 5 bases, with 7 bases between. This CDR3 region has 12 residues. Germline CDR1 is SQVTM and CDR2 is ANQGSEA. The CDR3 region has the DNA TGCAGCGTTGAAGGGGGCGGAGATACGCAGTATTTT. This translates into CSVEGGGDTQYF.

In its sample, this clone ranks as medium-sized. CDR3 protein: CASSWTGGGETQYF. CDR3 coding DNA: TGTGCCAGCAGTTGGACAGGGGGCGGTGAGACCCAGTACTTC. The chain recombines TRBV6-8 with TRBJ2-5; 11 bases match TRBD1. Per germline, CDR1 MNHGY and CDR2 SAAAGT. The CDR3 length is 14 residues. Losses at the gene ends were 4 bases for V and 5 bases for J; bases not matched to a gene: 3.

The chain couples TRBV5-1 to TRBJ2-2, with a tentative D call TRBD2 (6 bases). The CDR3 spans 14 residues. In germline, CDR1 is SGHRS, CDR2 YFSETQ. Trimming took off 3 bases at V and 6 bases at J, with 12 bases between the two ends. DNA for the CDR3: TGCGCCAGCAGCTCGGGCAGGGAGGCCGGGGAGCTGTTTTTT. Residues: CASSSGREAGELFF.

This clone was detected only a few times. The J gene is TRBJ2-2, the V gene TRBV18; 10 bases are a match to TRBD1. This CDR3 has 15 amino acids. V gave up 3 bases and J gave up 5 bases; unmatched junction bases: 3. Germline V gene data show CDR1 as KGHSH and CDR2 as LQKENI. DNA of the CDR3: TGTGCCAGCTCACCGGGGACAGGGGAAACCGGGGAGCTGTTTTTT. Translation: CASSPGTGETGELFF.